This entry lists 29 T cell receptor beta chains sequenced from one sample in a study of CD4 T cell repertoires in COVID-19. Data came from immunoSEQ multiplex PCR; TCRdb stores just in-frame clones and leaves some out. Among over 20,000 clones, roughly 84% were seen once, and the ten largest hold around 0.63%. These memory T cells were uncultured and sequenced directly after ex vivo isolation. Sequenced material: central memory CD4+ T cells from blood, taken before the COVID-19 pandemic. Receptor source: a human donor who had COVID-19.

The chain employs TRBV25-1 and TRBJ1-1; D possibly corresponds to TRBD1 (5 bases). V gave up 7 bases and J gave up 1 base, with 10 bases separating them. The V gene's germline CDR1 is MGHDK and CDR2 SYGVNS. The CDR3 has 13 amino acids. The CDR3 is CASMGQRNTEAFF. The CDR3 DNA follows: TGTGCCAGCATGGGGCAACGGAACACTGAAGCTTTCTTT.

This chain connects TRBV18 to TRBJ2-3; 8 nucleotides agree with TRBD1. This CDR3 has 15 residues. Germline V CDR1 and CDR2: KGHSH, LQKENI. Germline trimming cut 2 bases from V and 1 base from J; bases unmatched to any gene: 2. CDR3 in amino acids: CASSPGTGRTDTQYF. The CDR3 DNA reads TGTGCCAGCTCACCAGGGACAGGACGCACAGATACGCAGTATTTT.

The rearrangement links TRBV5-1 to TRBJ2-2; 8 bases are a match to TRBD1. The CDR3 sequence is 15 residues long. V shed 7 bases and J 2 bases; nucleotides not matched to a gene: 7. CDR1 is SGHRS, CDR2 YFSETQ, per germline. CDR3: CASAGQGENTGELFF. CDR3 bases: TGCGCCAGCGCCGGACAGGGCGAAAACACCGGGGAGCTGTTTTTT.

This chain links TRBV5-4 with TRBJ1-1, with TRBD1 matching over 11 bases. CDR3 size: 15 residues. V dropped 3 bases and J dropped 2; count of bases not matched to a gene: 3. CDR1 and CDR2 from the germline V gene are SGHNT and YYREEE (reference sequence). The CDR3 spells CASSWGTGGNTEAFF. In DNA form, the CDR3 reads TGTGCCAGCAGCTGGGGGACAGGGGGAAACACTGAAGCTTTCTTT.

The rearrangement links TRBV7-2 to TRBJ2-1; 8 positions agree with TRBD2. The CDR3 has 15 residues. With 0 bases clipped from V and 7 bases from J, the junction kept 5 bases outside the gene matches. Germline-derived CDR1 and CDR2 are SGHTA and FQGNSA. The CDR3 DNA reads TGTGCCAGCAGCTTAGCCCGGGGGGGCGGGAATGAGCAGTTCTTC. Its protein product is CASSLARGGGNEQFF.

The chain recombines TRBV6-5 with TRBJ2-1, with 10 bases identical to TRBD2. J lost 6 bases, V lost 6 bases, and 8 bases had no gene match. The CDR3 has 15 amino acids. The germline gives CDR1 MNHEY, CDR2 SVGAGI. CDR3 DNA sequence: TGTGCCAGCAGCCAAAGGGCTAGCGGGGGCAATGAGCAGTTCTTC. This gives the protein CASSQRASGGNEQFF.

The CDR3 DNA reads as TGTGCCAGCAGCGGCAGATCAGATACGCAGTATTTT. Its protein product is CASSGRSDTQYF. This chain links TRBV7-9 with TRBJ2-3; D uncertain. V lost 5 bases and J lost 4, with 7 bases in between. Germline V CDR1 and CDR2: SEHNR, FQNEAQ (reference sequence). The CDR3 is 12 amino acids.

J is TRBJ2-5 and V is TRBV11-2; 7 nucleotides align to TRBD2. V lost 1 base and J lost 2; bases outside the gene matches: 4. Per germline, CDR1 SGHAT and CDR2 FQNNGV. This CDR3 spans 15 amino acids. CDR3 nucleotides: TGTGCCAGCAGCTTAGCATTGGGGGGGCAAGAGACCCAGTACTTC. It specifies CASSLALGGQETQYF.

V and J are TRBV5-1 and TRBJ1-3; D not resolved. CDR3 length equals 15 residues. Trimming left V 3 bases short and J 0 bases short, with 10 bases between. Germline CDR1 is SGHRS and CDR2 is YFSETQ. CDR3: CASSSAGLSGNTIYF. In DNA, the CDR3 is TGCGCCAGCAGCTCAGCAGGACTCTCTGGAAACACCATATATTTT.

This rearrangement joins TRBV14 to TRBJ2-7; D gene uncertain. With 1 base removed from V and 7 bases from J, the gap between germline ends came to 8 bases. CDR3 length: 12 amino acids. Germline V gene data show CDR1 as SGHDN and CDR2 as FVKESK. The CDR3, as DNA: TGTGCCAGCAGCCAAGCATCGACAGAGCAGTACTTC. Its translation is CASSQASTEQYF.

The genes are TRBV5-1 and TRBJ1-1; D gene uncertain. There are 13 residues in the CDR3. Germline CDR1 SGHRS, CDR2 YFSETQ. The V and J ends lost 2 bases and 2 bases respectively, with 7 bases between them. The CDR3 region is CASSLLQNTEAFF. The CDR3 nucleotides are TGCGCCAGCAGCTTACTCCAAAACACTGAAGCTTTCTTT.

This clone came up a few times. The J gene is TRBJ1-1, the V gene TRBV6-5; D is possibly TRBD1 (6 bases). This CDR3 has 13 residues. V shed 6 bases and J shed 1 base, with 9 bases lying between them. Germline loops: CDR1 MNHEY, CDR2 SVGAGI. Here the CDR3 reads CASRLGQNTEAFF. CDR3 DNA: TGTGCCAGCAGGCTGGGACAGAACACTGAAGCTTTCTTT.

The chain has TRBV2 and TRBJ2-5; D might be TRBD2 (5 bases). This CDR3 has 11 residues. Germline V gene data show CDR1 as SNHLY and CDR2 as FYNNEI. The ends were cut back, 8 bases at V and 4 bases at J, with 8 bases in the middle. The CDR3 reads CASGLPETQYF. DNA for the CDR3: TGTGCCAGCGGACTGCCAGAGACCCAGTACTTC. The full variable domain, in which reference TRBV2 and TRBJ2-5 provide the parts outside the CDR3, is EPEVTQTPSHQVTQMGQEVILRCVPISNHLYFYWYRQILGQKVEFLVSFYNNEISEKSEIFDDQFSVERPDGSNFTLKIRSTKLEDSAMYFCASGLPETQYFGPGTRLLVL.

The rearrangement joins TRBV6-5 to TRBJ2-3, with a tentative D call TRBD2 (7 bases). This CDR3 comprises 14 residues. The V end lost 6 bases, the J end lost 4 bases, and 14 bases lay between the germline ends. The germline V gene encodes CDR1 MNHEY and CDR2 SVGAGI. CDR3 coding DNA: TGTGCCAGCAGGGGGGGGGCATGGGCAGATACGCAGTATTTT. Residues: CASRGGAWADTQYF.

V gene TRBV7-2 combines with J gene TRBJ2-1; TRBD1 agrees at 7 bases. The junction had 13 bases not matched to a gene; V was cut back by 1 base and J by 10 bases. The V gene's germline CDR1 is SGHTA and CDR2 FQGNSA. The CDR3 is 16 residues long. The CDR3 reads CASSLEWGQPAQEQFF. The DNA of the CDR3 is TGTGCCAGCAGCTTAGAGTGGGGACAGCCAGCACAAGAGCAGTTCTTC. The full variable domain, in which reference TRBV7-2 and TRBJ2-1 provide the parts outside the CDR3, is GAGVSQSPSNKVTEKGKDVELRCDPISGHTALYWYRQSLGQGLEFLIYFQGNSAPDKSGLPSDRFSAERTGGSVSTLTIQRTQQEDSAVYLCASSLEWGQPAQEQFFGPGTRLTVL.

This CDR3 is CASRETGRSYEQYF. In nucleotides, the CDR3 is TGTGCCAGCAGGGAGACAGGTCGAAGCTACGAGCAGTACTTC. The V call is TRBV2, the J call TRBJ2-7; perhaps TRBD1 as D (6 bases). Trimming took off 6 bases at V and 3 bases at J, with 15 bases between the two ends. CDR1 is SNHLY, CDR2 FYNNEI, per germline. This CDR3 has 14 residues.

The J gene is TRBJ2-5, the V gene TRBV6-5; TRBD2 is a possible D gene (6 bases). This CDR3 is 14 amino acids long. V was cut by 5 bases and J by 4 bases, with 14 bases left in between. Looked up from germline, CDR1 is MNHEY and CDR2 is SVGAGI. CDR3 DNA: TGTGCCAGCAGTGATTCGGGGGTCCGAGAGACCCAGTACTTC. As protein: CASSDSGVRETQYF.

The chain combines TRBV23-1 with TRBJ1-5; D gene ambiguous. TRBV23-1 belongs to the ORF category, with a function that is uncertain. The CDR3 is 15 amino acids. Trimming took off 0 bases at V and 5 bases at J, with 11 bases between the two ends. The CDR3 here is CASSQSGSGDQPQHF. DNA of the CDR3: TGCGCCAGCAGTCAATCAGGCAGCGGAGATCAGCCCCAGCATTTT.

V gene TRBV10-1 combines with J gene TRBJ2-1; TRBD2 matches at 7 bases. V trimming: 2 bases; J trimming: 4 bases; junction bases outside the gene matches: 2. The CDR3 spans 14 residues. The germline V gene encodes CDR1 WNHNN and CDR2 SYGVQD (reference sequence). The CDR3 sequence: CASSEREVYNEQFF. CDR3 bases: TGCGCCAGCAGTGAGCGGGAGGTATACAATGAGCAGTTCTTC.

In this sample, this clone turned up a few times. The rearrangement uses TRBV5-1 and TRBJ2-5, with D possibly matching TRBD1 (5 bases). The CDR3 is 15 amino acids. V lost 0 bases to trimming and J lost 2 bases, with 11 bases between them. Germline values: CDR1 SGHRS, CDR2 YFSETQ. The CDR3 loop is CASSLGVTEQETQYF. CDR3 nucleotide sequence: TGCGCCAGCAGCTTGGGGGTGACAGAGCAAGAGACCCAGTACTTC.

This CDR3 is CASSTRQGMSYEQYF. The CDR3 region has the DNA TGTGCCAGCAGCACCCGACAGGGGATGTCCTACGAGCAGTACTTC. The V call is TRBV5-4, the J call TRBJ2-7; TRBD1 matches at 8 bases. Per the germline V gene, CDR1 is SGHNT and CDR2 is YYREEE (reference sequence). The CDR3 is made up of 15 amino acids. V was clipped by 4 bases and J by 1 base; unmatched bases: 7. The entire variable domain, with the rest obtained from reference TRBV5-4 and TRBJ2-7, is as follows: ETGVTQSPTHLIKTRGQQVTLRCSSQSGHNTVSWYQQALGQGPQFIFQYYREEENGRGNFPPRFSGLQFPNYSSELNVNALELDDSALYLCASSTRQGMSYEQYFGPGTRLTVT.

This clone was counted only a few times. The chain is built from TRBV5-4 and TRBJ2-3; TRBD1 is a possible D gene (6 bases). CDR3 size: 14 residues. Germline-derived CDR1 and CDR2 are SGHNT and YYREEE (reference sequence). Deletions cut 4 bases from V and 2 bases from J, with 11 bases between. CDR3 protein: CASSPGQPTDTQYF. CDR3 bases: TGTGCCAGCAGCCCTGGACAGCCCACAGATACGCAGTATTTT.

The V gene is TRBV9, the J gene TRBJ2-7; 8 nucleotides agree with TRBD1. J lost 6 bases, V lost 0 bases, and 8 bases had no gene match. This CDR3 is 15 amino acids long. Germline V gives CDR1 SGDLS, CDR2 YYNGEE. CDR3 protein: CASSVDAGQGSEQYF. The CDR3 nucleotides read TGTGCCAGCAGCGTAGACGCAGGACAGGGTTCCGAGCAGTACTTC.

The CDR3 sequence is CASSEDRAIYNEQFF. The CDR3 coding sequence is TGTGCCAGCAGTGAGGACAGGGCAATCTACAATGAGCAGTTCTTC. The genes are TRBV6-1 and TRBJ2-1, with TRBD1 identical over 8 bases. V lost 3 bases to trimming and J lost 3 bases; unmatched junction nucleotides: 4. This CDR3 comprises 15 residues. Looked up from germline, CDR1 is MNHNS and CDR2 is SASEGT.

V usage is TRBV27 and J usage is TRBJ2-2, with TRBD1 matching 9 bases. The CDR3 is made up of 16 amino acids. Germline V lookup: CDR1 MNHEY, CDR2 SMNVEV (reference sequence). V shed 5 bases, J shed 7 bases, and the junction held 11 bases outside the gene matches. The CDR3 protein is CASSVTGGAGVGELFF. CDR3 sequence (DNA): TGTGCCAGCAGTGTCACAGGGGGCGCTGGGGTCGGGGAGCTGTTTTTT.

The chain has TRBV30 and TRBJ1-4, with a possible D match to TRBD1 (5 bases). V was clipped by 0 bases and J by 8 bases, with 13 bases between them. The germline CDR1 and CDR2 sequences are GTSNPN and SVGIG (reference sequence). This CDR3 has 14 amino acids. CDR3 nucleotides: TGTGCCTGGAGTGTAGGGGCAGTGGGAGAAAAACTGTTTTTT. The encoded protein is CAWSVGAVGEKLFF.

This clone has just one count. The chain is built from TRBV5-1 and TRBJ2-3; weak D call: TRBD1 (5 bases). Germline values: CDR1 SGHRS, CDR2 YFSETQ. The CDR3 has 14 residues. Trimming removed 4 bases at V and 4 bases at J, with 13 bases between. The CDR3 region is CASSLPGSADTQYF. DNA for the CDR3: TGCGCCAGCAGCCTCCCAGGGTCGGCAGATACGCAGTATTTT.

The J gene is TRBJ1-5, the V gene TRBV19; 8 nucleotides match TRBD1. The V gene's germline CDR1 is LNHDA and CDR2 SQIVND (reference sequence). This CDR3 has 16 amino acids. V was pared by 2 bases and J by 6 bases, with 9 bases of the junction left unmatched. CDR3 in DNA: TGTGCCAGTAGTATAAGGGGTGGACAGGGTGGTCAGCCCCAGCATTTT. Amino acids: CASSIRGGQGGQPQHF.

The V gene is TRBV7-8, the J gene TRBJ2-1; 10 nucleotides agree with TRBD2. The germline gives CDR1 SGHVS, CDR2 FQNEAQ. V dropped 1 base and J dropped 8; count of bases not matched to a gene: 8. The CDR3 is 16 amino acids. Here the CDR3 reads CASSLGSGGAVYEQFF. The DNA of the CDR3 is TGTGCCAGCAGCTTAGGGAGCGGGGGGGCCGTGTATGAGCAGTTCTTC.